These T cell receptor beta chains were read from a single sample in a study of cytomegalovirus exposure and HLA in healthy donors. Data came from immunoSEQ multiplex PCR; TCRdb stores just in-frame clones and leaves some out. Here the sample spans approximately 150,000 clones, 84% being singletons. The material sequenced was PBMCs. These receptors were taken from a girl aged 10 to 17 in good health and CMV-seropositive. CDR3s include the opening cysteine and the closing phenylalanine or tryptophan. D genes are given only for firm matches. Clone sizes are given selectively: once, few, many, or a class where the clone is expanded.

v_gene	d_gene	abundance	j_gene	CDR3nt	CDR3aa
TRBV2	-	-	TRBJ2-2	TGTGCCGGCACTGGGGCACCTCGGGGGATCGGGGAGCTGTTTTTT	CAGTGAPRGIGELFF
TRBV9	-	-	TRBJ2-1	TGTGCCAGCAGCGCGACAGAATATGAGCAGTTCTTC	CASSATEYEQFF
TRBV27	-	-	TRBJ1-2	TGTGCCAGCAGTTTGACGGGACACTCTGGTTATGGCTACACCTTC	CASSLTGHSGYGYTF
TRBV19	-	-	TRBJ2-1	TGTGCCAGTAGTATATCCGTGGGGGGGCCCCCCTACAATGAGCAGTTCTTC	CASSISVGGPPYNEQFF
TRBV12-5	TRBD1	-	TRBJ1-1	TGTGCTAGTGTCGGGCCAGGGGGCGAGGATTTCTTT	CASVGPGGEDFF
TRBV2	-	-	TRBJ2-7	TGTGCCAGCAACCAGGAAACCGGGATTCAGTACTTC	CASNQETGIQYF
TRBV27	TRBD2	-	TRBJ2-3	TGTGCCAGTCACCCTTACACTAGCGGTTGGGGCACAGATACGCAGTATTTT	CASHPYTSGWGTDTQYF
TRBV10-3	-	-	TRBJ1-5	TGTGCCATCAGTGAGATGGGGCCTGCCTATAGCAATCAGCCCCAGCATTTT	CAISEMGPAYSNQPQHF
TRBV7-9	TRBD1	-	TRBJ1-4	TGTGCCAGCAGCCTGGACAGGGGCAGAGAAAAACTGTTTTTT	CASSLDRGREKLFF
TRBV28	TRBD2	once	TRBJ2-7	TGTGCCAGCAGTTTAGGACTGGGACTAGCGGGGATACGCTACGAGCAGTACTTC	CASSLGLGLAGIRYEQYF
TRBV23-1	TRBD1	once	TRBJ2-2	TGCAATCCGAAAAAACAGGGGTCCGGGGAGCTGTTTTTT	CNPKKQGSGELFF
TRBV7-2	TRBD2	-	TRBJ2-7	TGTGCCAGCAGCTTAACTAGCGGCTATTACGAGCAGTACTTC	CASSLTSGYYEQYF
TRBV2	-	-	TRBJ1-5	TGTGCCAGCAGTGGTCACAATCAAGAGCCCCAGCATTTT	CASSGHNQEPQHF
TRBV11-3	-	-	TRBJ2-3	TGTGCCAGCAGCCTACGGGAGAGCACAGATACGCAGTATTTT	CASSLRESTDTQYF
TRBV5-6	-	-	TRBJ1-5	TGTGCCAGCAGCCTTTGGGCAGGGAGCAATCAGCCCCAGCATTTT	CASSLWAGSNQPQHF
TRBV27	-	-	TRBJ1-2	TGTGCCAGCAGCCATTCCAGCGGCCTCAACTATGGCTACACCTTC	CASSHSSGLNYGYTF
TRBV15	-	-	TRBJ2-7	TGTGCCACCAGCATCCAGGGTGGGGAGCAGTACTTC	CATSIQGGEQYF
TRBV7-9	-	-	TRBJ1-2	TGTGCCAGCAGCTTATCTGGGGCAGGGTCTGAGTACACCTTC	CASSLSGAGSEYTF
TRBV9	-	-	TRBJ1-6	TGTGCCAGCAGCGTAGGTGGGACACCAACCGCCGGTTCACCCCTCCACTTT	CASSVGGTPTAGSPLHF
TRBV5-4	-	-	TRBJ1-1	TGTGCCAGCAGCATCCCCCAGGGGCGCTCGGGCACTGAAGCTTTCTTT	CASSIPQGRSGTEAFF
TRBV28	-	-	TRBJ2-7	TGTGCCAGCGATTCAATGGGGCGCTGGGAGCAGTACTTC	CASDSMGRWEQYF
TRBV2	-	-	TRBJ2-1	TGTGCCAGCCGAACGGGGGCTAGCGGTACTACCTGGGGTGAGCAGTTCTTC	CASRTGASGTTWGEQFF
TRBV6-4	TRBD2	-	TRBJ2-2	TGTGCCAGCAGTGAAAGCGGGGGGGCCGGGGAGCTGTTTTTT	CASSESGGAGELFF
TRBV18	TRBD1	-	TRBJ1-1	TGTGCCAGCTCACCTAGGAGGGACAGTCTCACTGAAGCTTTCTTT	CASSPRRDSLTEAFF
TRBV7-2	-	-	TRBJ1-2	TGTGCCAGCAGCCCTGGCAGGGTTTTCTATGGCTACACCTTC	CASSPGRVFYGYTF
TRBV6-6	-	-	TRBJ1-2	TGTGCCAGCAATGAGGGAGGTGGCTACACCTTC	CASNEGGGYTF
TRBV6-6	TRBD2	-	TRBJ2-3	TGTGCCAGCAGGGGGACTAGCGGGGGGGCCGGAGATACGCAGTATTTT	CASRGTSGGAGDTQYF
TRBV27	-	-	TRBJ1-1	TGTGCCAGCAGTTCCCTCGGGAGTTTGGACACTGAAGCTTTCTTT	CASSSLGSLDTEAFF
TRBV7-8	-	-	TRBJ1-1	TGTGCCAGCAGCCGACTTTATATGAACACTGAAGCTTTCTTT	CASSRLYMNTEAFF
TRBV7-6	TRBD1	-	TRBJ2-1	TGTGCCAGCAGCTTCGGACAGGGTAAAATGAGGAATGAGCAGTTCTTC	CASSFGQGKMRNEQFF
TRBV9	TRBD1	-	TRBJ2-7	TGTGCCAGCAGCGTCTCAGGGGGCGAGCAGTACTTC	CASSVSGGEQYF
TRBV19	TRBD1	-	TRBJ1-5	TGTGCCGGGGGGGGACAGGGAAGCAATCAGCCCCAGCATTTT	CAGGGQGSNQPQHF
TRBV9	-	-	TRBJ1-1	TGTGCCAGCAGCGTAGGAACAGTAAACACTGAAGCTTTCTTT	CASSVGTVNTEAFF
TRBV9	-	-	TRBJ1-2	TGTGCCAGCAGCGTATTACCCGACAGTGCCAGTTATGGCTACACCTTC	CASSVLPDSASYGYTF
TRBV7-9	-	-	TRBJ2-7	TGTGCCAGCAGCTACCAGACGGACAGTAGCTCCTACGAGCAGTACTTC	CASSYQTDSSSYEQYF
TRBV25-1	-	-	TRBJ1-2	TGTGCCAGCAGTGAGCGCAAGGGGACATTGGGGGGCTACACCTTC	CASSERKGTLGGYTF
TRBV4-1	-	once	TRBJ2-3	TGCGCCAGCAGCCAAGTTCCAGGTACGGATACGCAGTATTTT	CASSQVPGTDTQYF
TRBV30	-	-	TRBJ2-1	TGTGCCTGGAGTGTAGGTCTAGTAATGAATGAGCAGTTCTTC	CAWSVGLVMNEQFF
TRBV6-1	-	-	TRBJ2-7	TGTGCCAGCTGGGGACAAAACTACGAGCAGTACTTC	CASWGQNYEQYF
TRBV14	-	-	TRBJ1-1	TGTGCCAGCAGCCGACAGATGAACACTGAAGCTTTCTTT	CASSRQMNTEAFF
TRBV6-1	TRBD2	-	TRBJ2-5	TGTGCCAGCAGGCTACTAGCGGGGGTCTGGGAGACCCAGTACTTC	CASRLLAGVWETQYF
TRBV28	-	-	TRBJ1-2	TGTGCCAGCATCCCCGGACTGCTGGATAAAGGAAGCTACACCTTC	CASIPGLLDKGSYTF
TRBV7-9	TRBD1	once	TRBJ2-7	TGTGCCAGCAGCCAGGACAGGGCCCACGAGCAGTACTTC	CASSQDRAHEQYF
TRBV6-4	TRBD1	-	TRBJ1-6	TGTGCCAGCAGTGCTAGGACAGGGGATAATTCACCCCTCCACTTT	CASSARTGDNSPLHF
TRBV10-3	-	-	TRBJ2-1	TGTGCCATCAGCTACATTGACAGCTACAATGAGCAGTTCTTC	CAISYIDSYNEQFF
TRBV5-6	-	-	TRBJ2-7	TGTGCCAGCAGCCAGGGGGGTACCTACGAGCAGTACTTC	CASSQGGTYEQYF
TRBV27	-	-	TRBJ1-1	TGTGCCAGCAGCCGAGAGAGTACTGAAGCTTTCTTT	CASSRESTEAFF
TRBV6-1	TRBD2	-	TRBJ2-1	TGTGCCAGCAGGACGGGGGGACGTTATGTGGATGAGCAGTTCTTC	CASRTGGRYVDEQFF
TRBV9	-	-	TRBJ2-1	TGTGCCAGCAACAGGGGGGGACAATTTAGGGATGAGCAGTTCTTC	CASNRGGQFRDEQFF
TRBV27	-	-	TRBJ1-2	TGTGCCAGCAGCCAACACACAGGAGATGGCTACACCTTC	CASSQHTGDGYTF
TRBV7-8	TRBD1	-	TRBJ2-3	TGTGCCAGCAGCCCGGGACAGCTGATGGGGCCCCCAGATACGCAGTATTTT	CASSPGQLMGPPDTQYF
TRBV9	-	-	TRBJ2-1	TGTGCCAGCAGCGTAGAGGGGTACAATGAGCAGTTCTTC	CASSVEGYNEQFF
TRBV7-2	-	-	TRBJ2-1	TGTGCCAGCACCCTTCCGAGGGGGGGTTACAATGAGCAGTTCTTC	CASTLPRGGYNEQFF
TRBV27	-	-	TRBJ1-1	TGTGCCAGCAGTTTCGCTAAGAACACTGAAGCTTTCTTT	CASSFAKNTEAFF
TRBV19	-	-	TRBJ1-1	TGTGCCAGTAGTATAGTAGCAACAGGCACCCTAAACACTGAAGCTTTCTTT	CASSIVATGTLNTEAFF